The rows below give T cell receptor beta chains drawn from one sample of a study of spatial heterogeneity in lung cancer. TCRdb recomputed calls from the 5' RACE reads with MiXCR, one row per CDR3 protein. The sample yields approximately 2,100 distinct CDR3 sequences, roughly 8.7% seen once. This material consisted of normal lung tissue next to the tumor, taken at surgery. The receptors here all came from a female donor with early-stage non-small cell lung cancer. Both conserved end residues are part of each CDR3. Fields, in order: clone size, J gene, V gene, D gene, CDR3 protein, CDR3 DNA. The D gene is left open where the match is weak. Rows may omit the clone size; those that give it use once, few, many or a size class.

size: many
J: TRBJ2-7
V: TRBV9
D: .
CDR3: CASSVADTYEQYF
DNA: TGTGCCAGCAGCGTAGCGGACACCTACGAGCAGTACTTC

size: large
J: TRBJ1-2
V: TRBV6-5
D: TRBD1
CDR3: CASSVTGDYGYTF
DNA: TGTGCCAGCAGCGTGACAGGGGACTATGGCTACACCTTC

size: medium-sized
J: TRBJ2-7
V: TRBV30
D: .
CDR3: CAWSVFENEQYF
DNA: TGTGCCTGGAGTGTGTTTGAGAACGAGCAGTACTTC

size: medium-sized
J: TRBJ2-3
V: TRBV2
D: TRBD2
CDR3: CATLTTGTSKNKRDTQYF
DNA: TGTGCCACCCTAACAACCGGGACTAGCAAAAATAAGAGAGATACGCAGTATTTT

size: .
J: TRBJ1-2
V: TRBV12-3/TRBV12-4
D: TRBD1
CDR3: CASSPLQGLGNYGYTF
DNA: TGTGCCAGCAGCCCCTTACAGGGGCTTGGAAACTATGGCTACACCTTC

size: medium-sized
J: TRBJ1-5
V: TRBV28
D: TRBD1
CDR3: CASSLYSGGWSNQPQHF
DNA: TGTGCCAGCAGTTTATACTCAGGGGGCTGGAGCAATCAGCCCCAGCATTTT

size: .
J: TRBJ2-2
V: TRBV4-1
D: .
CDR3: CASSLRGTGELFF
DNA: TGCGCCAGCAGCCTAAGGGGAACCGGGGAGCTGTTTTTT

size: medium-sized
J: TRBJ2-7
V: TRBV21-1
D: .
CDR3: CASSVGKGTESYEQYF
DNA: .

size: medium-sized
J: TRBJ2-7
V: TRBV7-6
D: .
CDR3: CASSLQDSSYEQYF
DNA: TGTGCCAGCAGCTTACAGGACAGCTCCTACGAGCAGTACTTC

size: medium-sized
J: TRBJ2-6
V: TRBV6-5
D: .
CDR3: CASSYLIAGFPSGANVLTF
DNA: TGTGCCAGCAGTTACCTCATTGCCGGGTTCCCCTCTGGGGCCAACGTCCTGACTTTC

size: large
J: TRBJ2-3
V: TRBV12-3/TRBV12-4
D: .
CDR3: CASSFSGGEADTQYF
DNA: TGTGCCAGCAGTTTTTCGGGGGGCGAAGCAGATACGCAGTATTTT

size: many
J: TRBJ1-3
V: TRBV9
D: .
CDR3: CASGLGRPGNTIYF
DNA: TGTGCCAGCGGCTTAGGCAGGCCTGGAAACACCATATATTTT

size: medium-sized
J: TRBJ1-5
V: TRBV29-1
D: .
CDR3: CSVVWGPGGNQPQHF
DNA: TGCAGCGTTGTGTGGGGTCCTGGAGGCAATCAGCCCCAGCATTTT

size: medium-sized
J: TRBJ1-2
V: TRBV20-1
D: .
CDR3: CSGRDSRRVYGYTF
DNA: TGCAGTGGGAGGGACTCTAGGAGGGTCTATGGCTACACCTTC

size: .
J: TRBJ2-5
V: TRBV29-1
D: TRBD1
CDR3: CSVERNRGMETQYF
DNA: TGCAGCGTTGAAAGGAACAGGGGTATGGAGACCCAGTACTTC

size: .
J: TRBJ2-5
V: TRBV7-2
D: .
CDR3: CASSPGASLQETQYF
DNA: TGTGCCAGCAGCCCAGGGGCTAGCCTCCAAGAGACCCAGTACTTC

size: .
J: TRBJ2-5
V: TRBV9
D: .
CDR3: CASSVGGHQETQYF
DNA: TGTGCCAGCAGCGTAGGCGGGCACCAAGAGACCCAGTACTTC

size: medium-sized
J: TRBJ2-1
V: TRBV28
D: TRBD1
CDR3: CASNPQGAPNEQFF
DNA: TGTGCCAGCAATCCCCAGGGGGCCCCCAATGAGCAGTTCTTC

size: medium-sized
J: TRBJ2-7
V: TRBV20-1
D: .
CDR3: CSARRPGANSYEQYF
DNA: TGCAGTGCTAGAAGGCCAGGGGCGAACTCCTACGAGCAGTACTTC

size: many
J: TRBJ2-7
V: TRBV28
D: .
CDR3: CASGISYEQYF
DNA: TGTGCCAGCGGAATTTCCTACGAGCAGTACTTC

size: medium-sized
J: TRBJ2-5
V: TRBV6-1
D: .
CDR3: CASSDDFGPRETQYF
DNA: TGTGCCAGCAGTGACGACTTCGGACCCCGAGAGACCCAGTACTTC

size: few
J: TRBJ1-1
V: TRBV5-4
D: .
CDR3: CASSQGRMNTEAFF
DNA: TGTGCCAGCAGCCAAGGACGGATGAACACTGAAGCTTTCTTT

size: .
J: TRBJ2-5
V: TRBV7-8
D: TRBD1
CDR3: CASSLDRGQETQYF
DNA: TGTGCCAGCAGCTTGGACAGGGGGCAAGAGACCCAGTACTTC

size: few
J: TRBJ2-1
V: TRBV9
D: .
CDR3: CASSESMSLSYNEQFF
DNA: TGTGCCAGCAGCGAGAGCATGTCCCTCTCCTACAATGAGCAGTTCTTC

size: medium-sized
J: TRBJ1-1
V: TRBV5-6
D: TRBD1
CDR3: CASNAGTGAGYTEAFF
DNA: TGTGCCAGCAACGCCGGGACAGGGGCTGGGTACACTGAAGCTTTCTTT

size: medium-sized
J: TRBJ2-7
V: TRBV5-4
D: .
CDR3: CASSSGPDTYEQYF
DNA: TGTGCCAGCAGCTCGGGACCGGATACCTACGAGCAGTACTTC

size: medium-sized
J: TRBJ2-5
V: TRBV29-1
D: .
CDR3: CSVDGGPQETQYF
DNA: TGCAGCGTTGACGGGGGGCCCCAAGAGACCCAGTACTTC

size: medium-sized
J: TRBJ2-1
V: TRBV18
D: TRBD2
CDR3: CASSPPWTSGVYNEQFF
DNA: TGTGCCAGCTCACCACCTTGGACTAGCGGGGTCTACAATGAGCAGTTCTTC

size: large
J: TRBJ1-5
V: TRBV6-2/TRBV6-3
D: .
CDR3: CASRKGYDGDQPQHF
DNA: TGTGCCAGCAGGAAAGGATACGACGGAGATCAGCCCCAGCATTTT

size: large
J: TRBJ2-1
V: TRBV20-1
D: .
CDR3: CSARDTVAYNEQFF
DNA: TGCAGTGCTAGAGATACGGTGGCTTACAATGAGCAGTTCTTC

size: few
J: TRBJ2-3
V: TRBV9
D: TRBD2
CDR3: CASSVGTSGGVAADTQYF
DNA: TGTGCCAGCAGCGTTGGGACTAGCGGGGGAGTTGCGGCAGATACGCAGTATTTT

size: few
J: TRBJ2-1
V: TRBV12-3/TRBV12-4
D: .
CDR3: CASRTPEDPKGNEQFF
DNA: TGTGCCAGCAGGACCCCCGAGGACCCCAAAGGGAATGAGCAGTTCTTC

size: medium-sized
J: TRBJ2-3
V: TRBV7-2
D: TRBD2
CDR3: CASSFAGGTSGTDTQYF
DNA: TGTGCCAGCAGCTTCGCGGGAGGGACTAGCGGCACAGATACGCAGTATTTT

size: large
J: TRBJ2-2
V: TRBV7-3
D: .
CDR3: CASSLFSGTGELFF
DNA: TGTGCCAGCAGCTTATTTAGCGGAACCGGGGAGCTGTTTTTT

size: many
J: TRBJ1-5
V: TRBV9
D: .
CDR3: CVSSATDSLDNQPQHF
DNA: TGTGTCAGCAGCGCGACGGACAGTTTAGACAATCAGCCCCAGCATTTT

size: medium-sized
J: TRBJ2-1
V: TRBV27
D: .
CDR3: CASSSRGGHEQFF
DNA: TGTGCCAGCAGTTCCCGTGGAGGGCATGAGCAGTTCTTC

size: medium-sized
J: TRBJ1-1
V: TRBV20-1
D: TRBD1
CDR3: CSAAGTGGAHRGEAFF
DNA: TGCAGTGCAGCCGGGACAGGGGGCGCCCACCGGGGTGAAGCTTTCTTT

size: medium-sized
J: TRBJ2-1
V: TRBV7-2
D: TRBD2
CDR3: CASSSRTRTNEQFF
DNA: TGTGCCAGCAGCTCCCGGACTAGAACCAATGAGCAGTTCTTC

size: medium-sized
J: TRBJ1-6
V: TRBV7-8
D: .
CDR3: CAPLGGNSSHF
DNA: TGTGCCCCACTGGGGGGTAATTCTTCCCACTTT

size: medium-sized
J: TRBJ2-7
V: TRBV5-1
D: TRBD2
CDR3: CASSLGPGLAGWMDEQYF
DNA: TGCGCCAGCAGCTTGGGGCCGGGACTAGCGGGGTGGATGGACGAGCAGTACTTC

size: .
J: TRBJ2-1
V: TRBV2
D: .
CDR3: CASSGGLAFDEQFF
DNA: TGTGCCAGCAGTGGAGGCCTAGCCTTCGATGAGCAGTTCTTC

size: medium-sized
J: TRBJ2-7
V: TRBV5-1
D: .
CDR3: CASSFGQSKEQYF
DNA: TGCGCCAGCAGCTTCGGACAGTCCAAGGAGCAGTACTTC

size: medium-sized
J: TRBJ1-1
V: TRBV12-3/TRBV12-4
D: .
CDR3: CASSLAPGGLAFF
DNA: TGTGCCAGCAGTTTAGCGCCGGGGGGGTTGGCTTTCTTT

size: medium-sized
J: TRBJ2-5
V: TRBV28
D: TRBD1
CDR3: CASNPAGTGYQETQYF
DNA: TGTGCCAGCAATCCCGCCGGGACAGGATACCAAGAGACCCAGTACTTC

size: medium-sized
J: TRBJ2-1
V: TRBV5-1
D: TRBD2
CDR3: CASSPGLVSYNEQFF
DNA: TGCGCCAGCAGCCCCGGACTAGTCTCCTACAATGAGCAGTTCTTC

size: medium-sized
J: TRBJ2-5
V: TRBV5-1
D: .
CDR3: CASRPGSQETQYF
DNA: TGCGCCAGCAGGCCGGGTTCCCAAGAGACCCAGTACTTC

size: many
J: TRBJ2-1
V: TRBV29-1
D: .
CDR3: CSVDDDLPNEQFF
DNA: TGCAGCGTTGACGACGACTTGCCCAATGAGCAGTTCTTC

size: medium-sized
J: TRBJ1-6
V: TRBV6-1
D: TRBD1
CDR3: CASNGQGTGSPLHF
DNA: TGTGCCAGCAATGGACAGGGGACCGGATCACCCCTCCACTTT

size: .
J: TRBJ1-4
V: TRBV28
D: .
CDR3: CASSAHNEKLFF
DNA: TGTGCCAGCAGTGCTCATAATGAAAAACTGTTTTTT

size: few
J: TRBJ2-1
V: TRBV12-3/TRBV12-4
D: .
CDR3: CASSPTPVSYNEQFF
DNA: TGTGCCAGCAGTCCCACCCCGGTCTCCTACAATGAGCAGTTCTTC

size: medium-sized
J: TRBJ2-3
V: TRBV12-5
D: .
CDR3: CASGSGQNTDTQYF
DNA: TGTGCTAGTGGTTCCGGACAGAACACAGATACGCAGTATTTT

size: .
J: TRBJ2-5
V: TRBV15
D: TRBD2
CDR3: CATSRIAGETQYF
DNA: TGTGCCACCAGCAGAATAGCGGGAGAGACCCAGTACTTC

size: medium-sized
J: TRBJ2-2
V: TRBV5-1
D: .
CDR3: CASTWTRANTGELFF
DNA: TGCGCCAGCACCTGGACAAGAGCCAACACCGGGGAGCTGTTTTTT

size: large
J: TRBJ2-1
V: TRBV20-1
D: TRBD1
CDR3: CSARGTGTYNEQFF
DNA: TGCAGTGCTAGAGGGACAGGGACTTACAATGAGCAGTTCTTC

size: medium-sized
J: TRBJ2-2
V: TRBV12-3/TRBV12-4
D: TRBD1
CDR3: CASSLATGGGTGELFF
DNA: TGTGCCAGCAGTTTAGCGACAGGGGGCGGCACCGGGGAGCTGTTTTTT

size: medium-sized
J: TRBJ2-5
V: TRBV6-2/TRBV6-3
D: TRBD1
CDR3: CASSLRDRETQYF
DNA: TGTGCCAGCAGTCTCCGGGACAGAGAGACCCAGTACTTC

size: medium-sized
J: TRBJ1-1
V: TRBV4-1
D: .
CDR3: CASSQEGGTEAFF
DNA: TGCGCCAGCAGCCAAGAGGGGGGAACTGAAGCTTTCTTT

size: .
J: TRBJ2-2
V: TRBV18
D: .
CDR3: CASSPRGNTGELFF
DNA: TGTGCCAGCTCACCACGAGGAAACACCGGGGAGCTGTTTTTT

size: .
J: TRBJ2-2
V: TRBV29-1
D: .
CDR3: CSVHRGGELFF
DNA: TGCAGCGTCCATCGAGGGGGGGAACTGTTTTTT